This is a list of T cell receptor beta chains from one sample in a study of shared clonotypes between healthy human individuals. Clones were sequenced by immunoSEQ multiplex PCR, and TCRdb holds only the in-frame ones, with some missing. The table records over a million clones, around 97% of them present only once. The sequenced material came from naive CD4+ T cells sorted from blood. Receptor source: a man aged 25-45 years in good health. Each CDR3 is given with its conserved first and last residue. The order of the fields is clone size, V gene, J gene, CDR3 length, D gene, CDR3 protein, CDR3 DNA. A D gene is named only where the DNA matches it firmly. Size values are once, few and many counts, or a class for expanded clones, and some rows have none.

clone_size: -
v_call: TRBV30
j_call: TRBJ1-4
cdr3_length: 13
d_call: -
cdr3_aa: CAWSVRGGEKLFF
cdr3_nt: TGTGCCTGGAGTGTAAGGGGCGGTGAAAAACTGTTTTTT

clone_size: -
v_call: TRBV18
j_call: TRBJ2-7
cdr3_length: 16
d_call: TRBD2
cdr3_aa: CASSPGLAGISYEQYF
cdr3_nt: TGTGCCAGCTCACCCGGACTAGCGGGTATCTCCTACGAGCAGTACTTC

clone_size: -
v_call: TRBV10-3
j_call: TRBJ1-5
cdr3_length: 15
d_call: -
cdr3_aa: CAISEGLEGNQPQHF
cdr3_nt: TGTGCCATCAGTGAAGGGCTCGAGGGCAATCAGCCCCAGCATTTT

clone_size: -
v_call: TRBV10-3
j_call: TRBJ2-1
cdr3_length: 19
d_call: TRBD2
cdr3_aa: CAISEDRGLAGAYLGEQFF
cdr3_nt: TGTGCCATCAGTGAGGATAGGGGACTAGCGGGAGCATATCTAGGTGAGCAGTTCTTC

clone_size: -
v_call: TRBV14
j_call: TRBJ2-5
cdr3_length: 17
d_call: -
cdr3_aa: CASSPLGASALQETQYF
cdr3_nt: TGTGCCAGCAGCCCCCTGGGGGCTAGCGCCCTCCAAGAGACCCAGTACTTC

clone_size: -
v_call: TRBV9
j_call: TRBJ2-1
cdr3_length: 17
d_call: TRBD2
cdr3_aa: CASSTYTSGRGYNEQFF
cdr3_nt: TGTGCCAGCAGCACCTATACTAGCGGGAGGGGGTACAATGAGCAGTTCTTC

clone_size: -
v_call: TRBV19
j_call: TRBJ2-2
cdr3_length: 15
d_call: -
cdr3_aa: CASSMDGRSIGELFF
cdr3_nt: TGTGCCAGTAGTATGGACGGGAGATCTATCGGGGAGCTGTTTTTT

clone_size: -
v_call: TRBV6-5
j_call: TRBJ2-5
cdr3_length: 13
d_call: -
cdr3_aa: CASSSGLHATQYF
cdr3_nt: TGTGCCAGCAGTTCAGGGCTGCATGCGACCCAGTACTTC

clone_size: -
v_call: TRBV4-2
j_call: TRBJ2-3
cdr3_length: 19
d_call: -
cdr3_aa: CASSHSQGAQTSGTDTQYF
cdr3_nt: TGTGCCAGCAGCCATTCACAGGGGGCGCAGACTAGCGGCACAGATACGCAGTATTTT

clone_size: -
v_call: TRBV5-1
j_call: TRBJ1-1
cdr3_length: 15
d_call: TRBD1
cdr3_aa: CASSLTLQGGIEAFF
cdr3_nt: TGCGCCAGCAGCTTGACCCTACAGGGGGGGATTGAAGCTTTCTTT

clone_size: -
v_call: TRBV27
j_call: TRBJ1-5
cdr3_length: 16
d_call: TRBD1
cdr3_aa: CASSLMGRGRGQPQHF
cdr3_nt: TGTGCCAGCAGTTTAATGGGCAGGGGGCGTGGACAGCCCCAGCATTTT

clone_size: -
v_call: TRBV10-3
j_call: TRBJ2-1
cdr3_length: 12
d_call: -
cdr3_aa: CAISANSEEQFF
cdr3_nt: TGTGCCATCAGTGCCAATAGCGAGGAGCAGTTCTTC

clone_size: -
v_call: TRBV10-1
j_call: TRBJ2-1
cdr3_length: 15
d_call: -
cdr3_aa: CASREDPTGSGEQFF
cdr3_nt: TGCGCCAGCAGAGAGGACCCCACGGGCTCCGGCGAGCAGTTCTTC

clone_size: -
v_call: TRBV5-1
j_call: TRBJ2-3
cdr3_length: 14
d_call: -
cdr3_aa: CASSLVPDADTQYF
cdr3_nt: TGCGCCAGCAGCTTGGTTCCCGATGCAGATACGCAGTATTTT

clone_size: once
v_call: TRBV5-1
j_call: TRBJ2-1
cdr3_length: 15
d_call: -
cdr3_aa: CASSWAPGMGNEQFF
cdr3_nt: TGCGCCAGCAGCTGGGCTCCGGGGATGGGGAATGAGCAGTTCTTC

clone_size: -
v_call: TRBV6-4
j_call: TRBJ2-5
cdr3_length: 14
d_call: TRBD2
cdr3_aa: CARRTREWKETQYF
cdr3_nt: TGTGCCAGAAGAACGCGGGAGTGGAAAGAGACCCAGTACTTC